A single sample is the source of the 2 T cell receptor beta chains below, sequenced in a study of Ad26.COV2.S vaccination and SARS-CoV-2 variants. Some clones are missing from TCRdb's copy, which holds only in-frame ones; the method was immunoSEQ multiplex PCR. The table has about 87,000 clones, around 82% seen once. The sample consisted of peripheral blood, taken after recovery from COVID-19. The receptor source for this set is a human donor who had recovered from COVID-19.

V and J are TRBV10-2 and TRBJ1-5; D might be TRBD1 (5 bases). Germline CDR1 is WSHSY and CDR2 is SAAADI. The CDR3 has 13 residues. V was cut by 7 bases and J by 1 base, with 8 bases left in between. CDR3 coding DNA: TGCGCCAGCAAAGGGGAGAGCAATCAGCCCCAGCATTTT. It yields the protein CASKGESNQPQHF.

The chain carries TRBV9 and TRBJ2-5; 8 nucleotides agree with TRBD2. This CDR3 spans 15 amino acids. V gave up 1 base and J gave up 5 bases; unmatched junction bases: 7. Germline CDR1 SGDLS, CDR2 YYNGEE. CDR3 coding DNA: TGTGCCAGCAGCGTACGAAGCGGGAGCGTGGAGACCCAGTACTTC. This codes for CASSVRSGSVETQYF.